The sequence of this T cell receptor beta chain was determined in a study of cytomegalovirus exposure and HLA in healthy donors. Study-level information: As an earlier analysis found, 150 million to 200 million T cells yielded some 120 million unique TCR beta sequences.

Both 60 Vbeta primers and 13 Jbeta primers went into the PCR. The data were produced by immunoSEQ multiplex PCR, yet TCRdb's version contains in-frame clones alone and is incomplete. The table lists 200,000 to 250,000 clones, almost 85% of them singletons. Participants comprised healthy donors of bone marrow. The germline gives CDR1 SGHTS, CDR2 YDEGEE. The CDR3 is 14 amino acids. After removal of 0 bases from V and 3 bases from J, the junction contained 3 bases not matched to a gene. Comments on this clone: The antigen remains unidentified.

Whole-study findings and limits: The authors assumed roughly uniform sequencing depth across donors for presence/absence analyses.

This sequence was found in a woman aged 40 to 50 in good health and CMV-seronegative. Sequencing input: PBMCs. The genes are TRBV5-8 and TRBJ2-7; 7 bases agree with TRBD1. CDR3 bases: TGTGCCAGCAGCTTGGCAGGGGGTGGCTACGAGCAGTACTTC. It codes for CASSLAGGGYEQYF. Based on the CDR3 plus reference TRBV5-8 and TRBJ2-7, the full variable domain is EAGVTQSPTHLIKTRGQQATLRCSPISGHTSVYWYQQALGLGLQFLLWYDEGEERNRGNFPPRFSGRQFPNYSSELNVNALELEDSALYLCASSLAGGGYEQYFGPGTRLTVT.